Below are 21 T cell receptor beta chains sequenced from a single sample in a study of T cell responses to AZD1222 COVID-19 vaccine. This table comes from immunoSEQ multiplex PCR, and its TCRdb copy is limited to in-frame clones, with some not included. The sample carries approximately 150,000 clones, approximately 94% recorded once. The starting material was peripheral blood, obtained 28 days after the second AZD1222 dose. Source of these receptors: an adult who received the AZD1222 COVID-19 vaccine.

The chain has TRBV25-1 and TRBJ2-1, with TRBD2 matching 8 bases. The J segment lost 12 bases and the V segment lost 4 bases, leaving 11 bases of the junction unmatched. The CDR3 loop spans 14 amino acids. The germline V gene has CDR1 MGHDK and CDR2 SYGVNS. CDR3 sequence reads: CASSAGLAAGRQFF. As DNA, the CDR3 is TGTGCCAGCAGTGCTGGACTAGCTGCGGGGAGGCAGTTCTTC.

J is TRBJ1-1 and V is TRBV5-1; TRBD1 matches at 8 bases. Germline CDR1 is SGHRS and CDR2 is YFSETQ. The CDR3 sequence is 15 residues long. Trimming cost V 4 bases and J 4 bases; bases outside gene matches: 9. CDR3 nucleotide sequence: TGCGCCAGCAGCATGCTCGGGACAGGAGGCACTGAAGCTTTCTTT. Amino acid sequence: CASSMLGTGGTEAFF.

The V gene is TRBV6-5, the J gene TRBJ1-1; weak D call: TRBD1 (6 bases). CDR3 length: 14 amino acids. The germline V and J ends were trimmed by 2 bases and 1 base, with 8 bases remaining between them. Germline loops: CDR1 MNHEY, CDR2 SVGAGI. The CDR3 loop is CASSYTRGNTEAFF. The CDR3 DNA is TGTGCCAGCAGTTACACCAGGGGGAACACTGAAGCTTTCTTT.

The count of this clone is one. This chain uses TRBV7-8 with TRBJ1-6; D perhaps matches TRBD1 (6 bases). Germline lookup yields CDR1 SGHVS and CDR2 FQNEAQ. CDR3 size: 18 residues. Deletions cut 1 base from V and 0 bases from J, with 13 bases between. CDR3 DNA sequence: TGTGCCAGCAGCTTAGACGTCCGGGGGCGCTCCTATAATTCACCCCTCCACTTT. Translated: CASSLDVRGRSYNSPLHF.

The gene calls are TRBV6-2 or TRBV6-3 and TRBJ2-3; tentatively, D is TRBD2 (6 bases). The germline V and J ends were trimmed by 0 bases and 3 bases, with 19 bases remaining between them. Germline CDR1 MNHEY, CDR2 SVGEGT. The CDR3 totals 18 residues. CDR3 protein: CASSYSTETGLRTDTQYF. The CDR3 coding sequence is TGTGCCAGCAGTTACTCGACAGAGACGGGACTGAGAACAGATACGCAGTATTTT.

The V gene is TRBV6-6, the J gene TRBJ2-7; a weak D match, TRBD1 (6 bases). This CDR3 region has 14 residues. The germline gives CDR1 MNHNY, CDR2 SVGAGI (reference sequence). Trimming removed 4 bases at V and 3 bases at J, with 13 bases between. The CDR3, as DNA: TGTGCCAGCAGTTCGCCGGGACAACACTACGAGCAGTACTTC. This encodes CASSSPGQHYEQYF.

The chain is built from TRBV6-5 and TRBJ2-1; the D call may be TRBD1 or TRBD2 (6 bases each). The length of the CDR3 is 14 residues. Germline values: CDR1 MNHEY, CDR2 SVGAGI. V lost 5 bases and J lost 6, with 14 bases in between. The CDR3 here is CASSIDRGLNEQFF. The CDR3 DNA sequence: TGTGCCAGCAGTATCGACCGGGGGCTCAATGAGCAGTTCTTC.

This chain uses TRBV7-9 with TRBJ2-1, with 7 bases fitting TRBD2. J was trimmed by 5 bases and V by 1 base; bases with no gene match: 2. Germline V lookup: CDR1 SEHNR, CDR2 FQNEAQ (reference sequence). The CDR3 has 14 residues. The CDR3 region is CASSLGLADNEQFF. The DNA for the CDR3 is TGTGCCAGCAGCTTAGGGCTAGCGGACAATGAGCAGTTCTTC.

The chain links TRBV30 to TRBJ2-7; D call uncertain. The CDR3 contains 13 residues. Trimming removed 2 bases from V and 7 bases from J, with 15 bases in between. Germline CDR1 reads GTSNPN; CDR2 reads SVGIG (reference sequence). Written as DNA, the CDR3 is TGTGCCTGGAGTACGATAATCTCTGGGGAGCAGTACTTC. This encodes CAWSTIISGEQYF. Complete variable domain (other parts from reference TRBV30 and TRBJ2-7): SQTIHQWPATLVQPVGSPLSLECTVEGTSNPNLYWYRQAAGRGLQLLFYSVGIGQISSEVPQNLSASRPQDRQFILSSKKLLLSDSGFYLCAWSTIISGEQYFGPGTRLTVT.

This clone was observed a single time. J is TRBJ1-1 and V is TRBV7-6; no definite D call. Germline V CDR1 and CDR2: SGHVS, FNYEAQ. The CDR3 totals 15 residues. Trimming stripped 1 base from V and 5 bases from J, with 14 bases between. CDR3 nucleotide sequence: TGTGCCAGCAGCTTAGGGGCCGGGCGAACGACTGAAGCTTTCTTT. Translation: CASSLGAGRTTEAFF.

CDR3 sequence reads: CASSEGTSGNEQFF. The CDR3 DNA reads as TGCGCCAGCAGTGAGGGGACTAGCGGCAATGAGCAGTTCTTC. The chain joins TRBV10-1 to TRBJ2-1; 11 positions agree with TRBD2. The length of the CDR3 is 14 residues. Germline trimming cut 2 bases from V and 6 bases from J; bases unmatched to any gene: 0. Germline V gene data show CDR1 as WNHNN and CDR2 as SYGVQD (reference sequence).

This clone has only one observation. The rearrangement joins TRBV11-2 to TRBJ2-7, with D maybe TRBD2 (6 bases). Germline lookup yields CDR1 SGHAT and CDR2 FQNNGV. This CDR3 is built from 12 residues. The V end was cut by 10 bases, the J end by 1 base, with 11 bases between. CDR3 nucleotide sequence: TGTGCCACCGGGGACTGGTCCTACGAGCAGTACTTC. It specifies CATGDWSYEQYF. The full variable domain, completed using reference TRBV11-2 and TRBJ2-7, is EAGVAQSPRYKIIEKRQSVAFWCNPISGHATLYWYQQILGQGPKLLIQFQNNGVVDDSQLPKDRFSAERLKGVDSTLKIQPAKLEDSAVYLCATGDWSYEQYFGPGTRLTVT.

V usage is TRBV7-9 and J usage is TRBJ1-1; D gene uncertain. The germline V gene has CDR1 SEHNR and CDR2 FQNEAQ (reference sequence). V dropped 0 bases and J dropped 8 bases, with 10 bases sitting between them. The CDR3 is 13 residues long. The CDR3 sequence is CASSLASIGEAFF. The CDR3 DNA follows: TGTGCCAGCAGCTTAGCTTCTATCGGGGAAGCTTTCTTT.

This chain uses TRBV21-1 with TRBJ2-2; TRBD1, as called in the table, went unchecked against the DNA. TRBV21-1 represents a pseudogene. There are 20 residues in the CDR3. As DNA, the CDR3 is TGTGCCAGCAGCAAAGACTTCCCCGGACAGGGGGCGCCTGACGCCGGGGAGCTGTTTTTT. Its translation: CASSKDFPGQGAPDAGELFF.

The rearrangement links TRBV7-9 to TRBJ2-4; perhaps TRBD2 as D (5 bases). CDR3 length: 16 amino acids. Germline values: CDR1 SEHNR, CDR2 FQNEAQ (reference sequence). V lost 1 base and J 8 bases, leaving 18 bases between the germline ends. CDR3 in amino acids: CASSLVLSGSADIQYF. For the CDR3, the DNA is TGTGCCAGCAGCTTAGTTTTGTCGGGGAGCGCGGACATTCAGTACTTC.

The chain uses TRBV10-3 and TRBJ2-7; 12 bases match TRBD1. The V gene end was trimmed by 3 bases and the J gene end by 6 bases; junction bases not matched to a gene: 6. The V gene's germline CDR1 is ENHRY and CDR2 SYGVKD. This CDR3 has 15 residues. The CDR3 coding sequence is TGTGCCATCAGTGAACCGGGACAGGGGGCTGGCGAGCAGTACTTC. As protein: CAISEPGQGAGEQYF.

In nucleotides, the CDR3 is TGTGCCAGCAGCATCGGAACTAGCGGGAGGGATTGGAGCTCCTACAATGAGCAGTTCTTC. Translated, it gives CASSIGTSGRDWSSYNEQFF. The rearrangement uses TRBV3-1 (or the pseudogene TRBV3-2) and TRBJ2-1; 13 bases are a match to TRBD2. CDR3 size: 20 residues. CDR1 LGHDT and CDR2 YNNKEL come from the germline V gene (reference sequence). Germline trimming cut 5 bases from V and 0 bases from J; bases unmatched to any gene: 13.

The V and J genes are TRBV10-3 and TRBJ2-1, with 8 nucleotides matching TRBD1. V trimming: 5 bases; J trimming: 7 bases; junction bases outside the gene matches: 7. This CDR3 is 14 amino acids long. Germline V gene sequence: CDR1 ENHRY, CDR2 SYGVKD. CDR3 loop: CAISTQGDWNEQFF. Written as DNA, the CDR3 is TGTGCCATCAGTACACAGGGGGACTGGAATGAGCAGTTCTTC.

CDR3 sequence: CASNLGTGRGEQYF. The CDR3 nucleotides are TGTGCCAGCAACCTAGGGACTGGTAGGGGCGAGCAGTACTTC. The V call is TRBV7-8, the J call TRBJ2-7; possibly TRBD2 for D (6 bases). The V and J ends lost 7 bases and 6 bases respectively, with 19 bases between them. The length of the CDR3 is 14 residues. In germline, CDR1 is SGHVS, CDR2 FQNEAQ.

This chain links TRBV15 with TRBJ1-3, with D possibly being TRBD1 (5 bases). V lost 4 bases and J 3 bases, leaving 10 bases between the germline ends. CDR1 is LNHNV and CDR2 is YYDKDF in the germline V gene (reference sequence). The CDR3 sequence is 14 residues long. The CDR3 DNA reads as TGTGCCACCAGCAAAGGGACCTTTGGAAACACCATATATTTT. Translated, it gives CATSKGTFGNTIYF.

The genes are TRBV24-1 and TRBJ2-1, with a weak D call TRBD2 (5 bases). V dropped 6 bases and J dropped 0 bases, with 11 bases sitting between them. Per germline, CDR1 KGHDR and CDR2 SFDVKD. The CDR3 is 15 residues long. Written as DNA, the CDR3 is TGTGCCACCAGTAGGCCGGGAAGCTCCTACAATGAGCAGTTCTTC. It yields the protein CATSRPGSSYNEQFF.